This T cell receptor beta chain was captured in a study of early T cells in non-severe SARS-CoV-2 infection. Across the whole study: With bulk RNA from unsorted whole blood as input, sequencing yielded unpaired chains.

Germline V lookup: CDR1 MGHRA, CDR2 YSYEKL. V was shortened by 1 base and J by 0 bases, with 7 bases between the two germline ends. The CDR3 has 15 residues. TCRdb analysed the 5' RACE reads with MiXCR anew, one entry per CDR3 protein. The data show 90,000 to 100,000 distinct CDR3 sequences, over 10% seen once. The sequence derives from an adult who was a healthcare worker with PCR-confirmed SARS-CoV-2 infection or an uninfected control (not recorded which). Sequencing was carried out using whole blood. The V call is TRBV4-1, the J call TRBJ1-3; D remains ambiguous. CDR3 nucleotides: TGCGCCAGCAGCCAAGTCGTCTACTCTGGAAACACCATATATTTT. Amino acid sequence: CASSQVVYSGNTIYF.